What follows are 24 T cell receptor beta chains derived from one specimen sequenced in a study of beta chain features in type 1 diabetes. Study conclusions and caveats: There was a moderate but significant shortening of TCRB CDR3s in all four CD4+ subsets of Type 1 diabetes patients.

Which antigens these TCRs recognize remains unknown. Reverse transcribing all isolated RNA meant expressed TCRB transcripts were sequenced. The repertoire was sequenced with immunoSEQ multiplex PCR; TCRdb's copy has only in-frame clones and lacks some. In the table there are some 240,000 clones, roughly 17% of which are singletons. The sequencing sample was made of naive CD4+ T cells from blood. The receptor source for this set is a man aged 30 to 39 with type 1 diabetes.

This rearrangement joins TRBV28 to TRBJ2-4, with a possible D match to TRBD1 (6 bases). In germline, CDR1 is MDHEN, CDR2 SYDVKM. V was cut by 3 bases and J by 1 base, with 7 bases left in between. The CDR3 extends over 14 amino acids. The CDR3 loop is CASSFQGAKNIQYF. CDR3 sequence (DNA): TGTGCCAGCAGTTTTCAGGGGGCCAAAAACATTCAGTACTTC.

This clone was detected only a few times. J is TRBJ1-4 and V is TRBV7-9; no clear D gene. The CDR3 runs 15 residues. Germline CDR1 and CDR2: SEHNR and FQNEAQ (reference sequence). The V and J ends lost 4 bases and 2 bases respectively, with 11 bases between them. CDR3 sequence reads: CASSSQIRTNEKLFF. For the CDR3, the DNA is TGTGCCAGCAGCTCCCAGATAAGGACTAATGAAAAACTGTTTTTT. The full variable domain, rest sourced from reference TRBV7-9 and TRBJ1-4, is DTGVSQNPRHKITKRGQNVTFRCDPISEHNRLYWYRQTLGQGPEFLTYFQNEAQLEKSRLLSDRFSAERPKGSFSTLEIQRTEQGDSAMYLCASSSQIRTNEKLFFGSGTQLSVL.

The chain is built from TRBV29-1 and TRBJ2-1; D gene unclear. The V gene's germline CDR1 is SQVTM and CDR2 ANQGSEA. The CDR3 has 15 residues. The V and J ends lost 4 bases and 0 bases respectively, with 13 bases between them. This chain's CDR3 is CSVGFTASSYNEQFF. The CDR3 DNA sequence: TGCAGCGTTGGGTTTACGGCCAGCTCCTACAATGAGCAGTTCTTC.

The chain joins TRBV29-1 to TRBJ2-1; either TRBD1 or TRBD2 may supply D (7 bases each). The germline CDR1 and CDR2 sequences are SQVTM and ANQGSEA. Trimming removed 2 bases at V and 0 bases at J, with 14 bases between. This CDR3 has 16 residues. This CDR3 is CSVEFARGGSYNEQFF. The CDR3 DNA reads as TGCAGCGTTGAATTTGCCAGGGGGGGCTCCTACAATGAGCAGTTCTTC.

For this clone: In the same sample, other DNA sequences code for this CDR3. The chain joins TRBV29-1 to TRBJ2-2; tentatively, D is TRBD2 (5 bases). Germline values: CDR1 SQVTM, CDR2 ANQGSEA. The V end was cut by 7 bases, the J end by 1 base, with 10 bases between. The CDR3 totals 13 residues. CDR3 DNA sequence: TGCAGCGGTGGACTCCTGAACACCGGGGAGCTGTTTTTT. This gives the protein CSGGLLNTGELFF.

The V call is TRBV4-3, the J call TRBJ1-1, with no clear D. This CDR3 has 16 amino acids. The V gene lost 0 bases and the J gene lost 1 base, with 12 bases spanning the gap. Germline V gene data show CDR1 as LGHNA and CDR2 as YSLEER. DNA for the CDR3: TGCGCCAGCAGCCAAGACATCACCTTGGGGAACACTGAAGCTTTCTTT. This translates into CASSQDITLGNTEAFF.

This chain connects TRBV5-1 to TRBJ1-4; TRBD1 agrees at 7 bases. J lost 8 bases, V lost 4 bases, and 8 bases had no gene match. There are 14 residues in the CDR3. Germline V gene lookup returns CDR1 SGHRS and CDR2 YFSETQ. The CDR3 region has the DNA TGCGCCAGCAGCCCGACAGGGACTCGCGAAAAACTGTTTTTT. Protein: CASSPTGTREKLFF.

The chain links TRBV29-1 to TRBJ2-5; D is unresolved. The CDR3 is 11 amino acids. V lost 5 bases and J 6 bases, leaving 10 bases between the germline ends. CDR1 and CDR2 (germline): SQVTM, ANQGSEA. CDR3 nucleotide sequence: TGCAGCGTTACCCCCTCCAAGACCCAGTACTTC. Its translation: CSVTPSKTQYF. Filled out from reference TRBV29-1 and TRBJ2-5, the complete variable domain reads SAVISQKPSRDICQRGTSLTIQCQVDSQVTMMFWYRQQPGQSLTLIATANQGSEATYESGFVIDKFPISRPNLTFSTLTVSNMSPEDSSIYLCSVTPSKTQYFGPGTRLLVL.

This clone turned up a few times. This CDR3 is also generated by other DNA sequences in the sample. The rearrangement uses TRBV29-1 and TRBJ2-5; 12 positions agree with TRBD2. The CDR3 is 13 amino acids. Per germline, CDR1 SQVTM and CDR2 ANQGSEA. Losses at the gene ends were 4 bases for V and 4 bases for J; bases not matched to a gene: 1. The CDR3 protein is CSVASGRGETQYF. The DNA of the CDR3 is TGCAGCGTTGCTAGCGGGAGGGGAGAGACCCAGTACTTC.

This clone turned up a few times. The chain uses TRBV2 and TRBJ2-1; 11 bases line up with TRBD2. The germline V gene has CDR1 SNHLY and CDR2 FYNNEI. The CDR3 length is 16 residues. Trimming at V came to 4 bases and at J to 2 bases, leaving 4 bases not matched to a gene. The CDR3 region has the DNA TGTGCCAGCAGTGCTGAGACTAGCGGGACCTACAATGAGCAGTTCTTC. Translation: CASSAETSGTYNEQFF. The full variable domain, rest sourced from reference TRBV2 and TRBJ2-1, is EPEVTQTPSHQVTQMGQEVILRCVPISNHLYFYWYRQILGQKVEFLVSFYNNEISEKSEIFDDQFSVERPDGSNFTLKIRSTKLEDSAMYFCASSAETSGTYNEQFFGPGTRLTVL.

The chain uses TRBV10-3 and TRBJ2-7, with D tentatively TRBD1 (5 bases). The V and J ends lost 6 bases and 0 bases respectively, with 12 bases between them. Germline V gene lookup returns CDR1 ENHRY and CDR2 SYGVKD. The CDR3 sequence is 14 residues long. CDR3 in amino acids: CAISGHTDSYEQYF. CDR3 nucleotide sequence: TGTGCCATCAGCGGACATACAGACTCCTACGAGCAGTACTTC.

This clone was seen more than once but under ten times. The V call is TRBV27, the J call TRBJ2-6; D is unclear. This CDR3 is built from 15 residues. Germline CDR1 MNHEY, CDR2 SMNVEV (reference sequence). V gave up 2 bases and J gave up 5 bases, with 10 bases separating them. The CDR3 reads CASSLNSLWANVLTF. The CDR3 nucleotides read TGTGCCAGCAGTTTAAACAGTCTCTGGGCCAACGTCCTGACTTTC.

This chain joins TRBV9 and TRBJ1-1, with D possibly being TRBD1 (5 bases). V was cut by 3 bases and J by 1 base, with 7 bases left in between. The CDR3 sequence is 13 residues long. Germline assignment: CDR1 SGDLS and CDR2 YYNGEE. In DNA form, the CDR3 reads TGTGCCAGCAGCGCCGGGGCGAACACTGAAGCTTTCTTT. Translation gives CASSAGANTEAFF.

The table lists this clone with a few counts. This sequence joins TRBV29-1 and TRBJ2-1, with a tentative D call TRBD2 (6 bases). Trimming stripped 3 bases from V and 6 bases from J, with 15 bases between. There are 14 residues in the CDR3. Germline V gene sequence: CDR1 SQVTM, CDR2 ANQGSEA. The CDR3 here is CSVEEGRAINEQFF. The CDR3 DNA sequence: TGCAGCGTTGAGGAGGGAAGGGCGATCAATGAGCAGTTCTTC.

This clone has just a few counts. The chain couples TRBV29-1 to TRBJ2-5, with a weak D call TRBD1 (5 bases). The CDR3 covers 13 residues. The ends were cut back, 4 bases at V and 1 base at J, with 10 bases in the middle. Germline loops: CDR1 SQVTM, CDR2 ANQGSEA. In DNA, the CDR3 is TGCAGCGTTGTGCAACAGGTCCAAGAGACCCAGTACTTC. The encoded protein is CSVVQQVQETQYF.

This clone came up a few times. This sequence joins TRBV29-1 and TRBJ1-5, with D maybe TRBD1 (5 bases). This CDR3 is 14 amino acids long. Germline V gene data show CDR1 as SQVTM and CDR2 as ANQGSEA. Trimming left V 6 bases short and J 0 bases short, with 12 bases between. Here the CDR3 reads CSVSGTNSNQPQHF. Here the CDR3 DNA reads TGCAGCGTATCCGGGACCAATAGCAATCAGCCCCAGCATTTT.

This clone was seen only a few times. The chain has TRBV29-1 and TRBJ2-6; D is ambiguous. The ends were cut back, 6 bases at V and 0 bases at J, with 12 bases in the middle. The CDR3 is 15 residues long. From germline, CDR1 is SQVTM and CDR2 ANQGSEA. The CDR3 nucleotides are TGCAGCGTGGGTGGTTTGGCCTCTGGGGCCAACGTCCTGACTTTC. This translates into CSVGGLASGANVLTF.

The chain recombines TRBV20-1 with TRBJ1-4; D is unresolved. Trimming shortened V by 7 bases and J by 7 bases, and 10 bases separated the two germline ends. This CDR3 contains 11 residues. Germline-derived CDR1 and CDR2 are DFQATT and SNEGSKA (reference sequence). CDR3: CSVSKGEKLFF. In nucleotides, the CDR3 is TGCAGTGTATCGAAGGGTGAAAAACTGTTTTTT.

The V and J genes are TRBV7-2 and TRBJ2-1, with 7 bases matching TRBD2. Per germline, CDR1 SGHTA and CDR2 FQGNSA. The CDR3 is made up of 13 amino acids. V gave up 4 bases and J gave up 4 bases; unmatched junction bases: 1. The CDR3 DNA reads TGTGCCAGCAGCTCTAGCGGTTACAATGAGCAGTTCTTC. Its translation is CASSSSGYNEQFF.

This clone has more than one count but fewer than ten. The genes are TRBV30 and TRBJ1-4; D is unclear. The CDR3 covers 13 residues. The germline V gene has CDR1 GTSNPN and CDR2 SVGIG (reference sequence). Trimming removed 0 bases from V and 8 bases from J, with 10 bases in between. CDR3: CAWSVAGNEKLFF. The DNA for the CDR3 is TGTGCCTGGAGTGTAGCCGGGAACGAAAAACTGTTTTTT.

The V and J genes are TRBV4-2 and TRBJ2-3; D is undetermined. CDR3 length: 16 amino acids. CDR1 and CDR2 (germline): LGHNA, YNFKEQ. V dropped 1 base and J dropped 0 bases, with 11 bases sitting between them. CDR3 coding DNA: TGTGCCAGCAGCCAAGGGCCTACAATTAGCACAGATACGCAGTATTTT. Amino acids: CASSQGPTISTDTQYF.

In this sample, this clone turned up a few times. The chain employs TRBV21-1 and TRBJ2-1; the table assigns TRBD2, which was not confirmed against the DNA. TRBV21-1 is designated a pseudogene. CDR3 length: 16 amino acids. The CDR3 DNA sequence: TGTGCCAGCAGCATCGATGGTAGCGGGAGTGGGAATGAGCAGTTCTTC. Its protein is CASSIDGSGSGNEQFF.

Only a few counts were recorded for this clone. CDR3 sequence (DNA): TGTGCCAGCAGCTTGGACAGAGGACTTGTATCCGGGGAGCTGTTTTTT. This gives the protein CASSLDRGLVSGELFF. The J gene is TRBJ2-2, the V gene TRBV5-6; D possibly corresponds to TRBD2 (5 bases). The CDR3 has 16 amino acids. V shed 0 bases and J shed 6 bases, with 15 bases lying between them. Germline CDR1 reads SGHDT; CDR2 reads YYEEEE.

The chain combines TRBV29-1 with TRBJ2-1; perhaps TRBD1 as D (7 bases). Trimming shortened V by 7 bases and J by 7 bases, and 17 bases separated the two germline ends. This CDR3 spans 13 amino acids. From germline, CDR1 is SQVTM and CDR2 ANQGSEA. The CDR3 DNA reads as TGCAGCGGCGCGGGACAGTCGAGAAATGAGCAGTTCTTC. Protein: CSGAGQSRNEQFF.